One and the same sample provided the 3 T cell receptor beta chains below, sequenced in a study of blood T cell repertoires in COVID-19. Sequencing used immunoSEQ multiplex PCR; TCRdb keeps in-frame clones, though not all of them. The sample lists roughly 200,000 clones, 70% to 90% seen once, with about 4% in the top ten. The sample comprised PBMCs or T cells enriched from blood (not recorded which). The receptors here all came from a woman aged 30 to 39 who had been exposed to COVID-19.

This chain joins TRBV3-1 (or the pseudogene TRBV3-2) and TRBJ2-5; TRBD2 agrees at 10 bases. The CDR3 is made up of 19 amino acids. In germline, CDR1 is LGHDT, CDR2 YNNKEL (reference sequence). The ends lost 2 bases at V and 6 bases at J; junction bases unmatched: 18. The CDR3 nucleotides read TGTGCCAGCAGCCAATCCCCTGGGGGTAGCGGGGGGATGGGGCAGACCCAGTACTTC. Translated, it gives CASSQSPGGSGGMGQTQYF.

This chain joins TRBV28 and TRBJ2-5; 8 bases align to TRBD1. CDR1 is MDHEN and CDR2 is SYDVKM in the germline V gene. The CDR3 totals 14 residues. V lost 5 bases to trimming and J lost 7 bases; unmatched junction nucleotides: 9. The CDR3 sequence is CASSPAGQGGTQYF. The CDR3 DNA reads as TGTGCCAGCAGTCCCGCTGGACAGGGAGGGACCCAGTACTTC.

The chain carries TRBV6-2 or TRBV6-3 and TRBJ1-1; 12 positions match TRBD1. CDR1 and CDR2 from the germline V gene are MNHEY and SVGEGT. J lost 5 bases, V lost 6 bases, and 13 bases had no gene match. The CDR3 loop spans 17 amino acids. CDR3 coding DNA: TGTGCCAGCAGCCCTTTAGGGACAGGGGGCTGGAGAACTGAAGCTTTCTTT. Translated, it gives CASSPLGTGGWRTEAFF.